Sequencing of this TCR beta chain was carried out in a study of CD8 T cells in ankylosing spondylitis. Quantitative 5'-RACE with molecular barcodes was used to make the TCR beta libraries. TCRdb reanalysed the 5' RACE reads using MiXCR and keeps one entry per CDR3 protein. In the table there are fewer than 200,000 distinct CDR3 sequences, around 18% of which are singletons. General study points: Typical of ankylosing spondylitis blood, it appeared, was a TCR beta motif of under 10 highly homologous variants. Reported data indicate significant enrichment of disease-linked clones within matched ankylosing spondylitis synovial fluid. Researchers report that disease-linked clones proved CD8+ and relatively rare in peripheral blood.

The sample holds many counts of this clonotype. Its matching antigen is unknown. CDR3 length equals 16 residues. V was clipped by 0 bases and J by 0 bases, with 9 bases between them. Per germline, CDR1 SGHKS and CDR2 YYEKEE (reference sequence). The sample taken for sequencing was blood, either unsorted or a sorted T cell fraction (not recorded which). This sequence joins TRBV5-5 and TRBJ2-2; D gene unclear. The clonotype originates from a male donor with ankylosing spondylitis or in good health (not recorded which). CDR3 sequence: CASSLARIANTGELFF. CDR3 DNA sequence: TGTGCCAGCAGCTTGGCCAGGATCGCGAACACCGGGGAGCTGTTTTTT. The complete variable domain, with remaining parts taken from reference TRBV5-5 and TRBJ2-2, reads DAGVTQSPTHLIKTRGQQVTLRCSPISGHKSVSWYQQVLGQGPQFIFQYYEKEERGRGNFPDRFSARQFPNYSSELNVNALLLGDSALYLCASSLARIANTGELFFGEGSRLTVL.